Each of the 20 T cell receptor beta chains below was sequenced from the same sample in a study of blood T cell repertoires in COVID-19 (dated by TCRdb to the early 2020s). Library preparation employed the immunoSEQ multiplex PCR assay. TCRdb took over this immuneACCESS table, retaining in-frame rearrangements with V and J assigned. Such tables are incomplete; in checked studies, under half of the missing clones stem from an unresolved V gene, and the remainder is unexplained. Present in this sample are 250,000 to 350,000 clones, nearly 90% of which were seen just once. In total, the top ten clones hold under 6.5% of the sample. Sample: PBMCs or T cells enriched from blood (not recorded which). The receptors shown here come from a woman in her 30s who had recovered from COVID-19.

CDR3 region: CASTPGDYGYTF. Here the CDR3 DNA reads TGTGCCAGTACCCCCGGGGACTATGGCTACACCTTC. V is TRBV19 and J is TRBJ1-2, with D unresolved. V shed 7 bases and J shed 3 bases, with 9 bases lying between them. The CDR3 has 12 amino acids. Germline V lookup: CDR1 LNHDA, CDR2 SQIVND (reference sequence).

This chain joins TRBV19 and TRBJ2-1, with 10 bases matching TRBD2. CDR1 is LNHDA and CDR2 is SQIVND in the germline V gene (reference sequence). V trimming: 6 bases; J trimming: 9 bases; junction bases outside the gene matches: 11. This CDR3 spans 15 amino acids. The CDR3 protein is CASSPPQRGGGEQFF. The DNA of the CDR3 is TGTGCCAGTAGCCCCCCGCAGCGGGGGGGCGGTGAGCAGTTCTTC.

The V gene is TRBV18, the J gene TRBJ2-7; TRBD2 matches 10 bases. The length of the CDR3 is 17 residues. Germline values: CDR1 KGHSH, CDR2 LQKENI. The trim removed 3 bases at V and 0 bases at J, leaving 8 bases unmatched. For the CDR3, the DNA is TGTGCCAGCTCACCTGGTGTAGCGGGGGGAAGCTCCTACGAGCAGTACTTC. It codes for CASSPGVAGGSSYEQYF.

The V call is TRBV5-1, the J call TRBJ1-4, with 7 bases identical to TRBD1. CDR1 SGHRS and CDR2 YFSETQ come from the germline V gene. This CDR3 region has 16 residues. Trimming at V came to 4 bases and at J to 8 bases, leaving 14 bases not matched to a gene. The CDR3 DNA sequence: TGCGCCAGCAGCCCCTCACCGGGACAGAGGAGGGAAAAACTGTTTTTT. As protein: CASSPSPGQRREKLFF.

The V gene is TRBV10-3, the J gene TRBJ1-5, with a tentative D call TRBD1 (6 bases). In germline, CDR1 is ENHRY, CDR2 SYGVKD. Trimming shortened V by 3 bases and J by 3 bases, and 12 bases separated the two germline ends. The CDR3 sequence is 15 residues long. This CDR3 is CAISEGDKYNQPQHF. The CDR3 region has the DNA TGTGCCATCAGTGAAGGGGACAAGTACAATCAGCCCCAGCATTTT.

This chain joins TRBV7-8 and TRBJ1-3, with no clear D. V was clipped by 1 base and J by 0 bases, with 7 bases between them. The germline CDR1 and CDR2 sequences are SGHVS and FQNEAQ. This CDR3 has 15 residues. CDR3 protein: CASSLDSYSGNTIYF. For the CDR3, the DNA is TGTGCCAGCAGCTTAGATAGTTACTCTGGAAACACCATATATTTT.

This clone came up a few times. V and J are TRBV10-3 and TRBJ2-1; TRBD1 might be the D (5 bases). The CDR3 is 18 amino acids. Trimming left V 0 bases short and J 0 bases short, with 15 bases between. Germline CDR1 reads ENHRY; CDR2 reads SYGVKD. The CDR3 reads CAISESTRQTSSYNEQFF. The CDR3 DNA reads TGTGCCATCAGTGAGTCGACTCGACAGACGAGCTCCTACAATGAGCAGTTCTTC.

The chain has TRBV9 and TRBJ1-1; TRBD1 matches 9 bases. This CDR3 is 14 amino acids long. Germline-derived CDR1 and CDR2 are SGDLS and YYNGEE. V lost 2 bases and J lost 6; bases outside the gene matches: 5. CDR3 protein: CASSVTGGSSEAFF. The CDR3 coding sequence is TGTGCCAGCAGCGTCACAGGGGGCTCGTCTGAAGCTTTCTTT.

The J gene is TRBJ1-2, the V gene TRBV19, with D maybe TRBD1 (6 bases). Trimming removed 5 bases at V and 3 bases at J, with 16 bases between. This CDR3 has 15 residues. CDR1 and CDR2 (germline): LNHDA, SQIVND (reference sequence). Here the CDR3 reads CASSLFAAGDYGYTF. The CDR3 nucleotides read TGTGCCAGTAGTCTATTCGCGGCAGGGGACTATGGCTACACCTTC.

The chain carries TRBV11-2 and TRBJ1-1; D ambiguous. The V end lost 5 bases, the J end lost 6 bases, and 16 bases lay between the germline ends. The V gene's germline CDR1 is SGHAT and CDR2 FQNNGV. The length of the CDR3 is 14 residues. The CDR3 DNA is TGTGCCAGCAGCCCCGGTGCGCGGTGGCCTGAAGCTTTCTTT. It specifies CASSPGARWPEAFF.

The rearrangement joins TRBV24-1 to TRBJ2-3, with D possibly being TRBD1 (6 bases). V was pared by 2 bases and J by 7 bases, with 12 bases between. Germline V gene lookup returns CDR1 KGHDR and CDR2 SFDVKD. This CDR3 has 14 amino acids. CDR3 loop: CATSDSQGLNTQYF. CDR3 in DNA: TGTGCCACCAGTGATTCTCAGGGGTTGAATACGCAGTATTTT.

This sequence joins TRBV5-1 and TRBJ1-4; the match to TRBD1 covers 9 bases. With V trimmed by 2 bases and J by 7 bases, 9 bases remained unmatched. Looked up from germline, CDR1 is SGHRS and CDR2 is YFSETQ. There are 16 residues in the CDR3. CDR3 coding DNA: TGCGCCAGCAGCTTAGTCGGGACAGGGCGGGGTGAAAAACTGTTTTTT. Its protein is CASSLVGTGRGEKLFF. Using reference TRBV5-1 and TRBJ1-4 for the parts outside the CDR3, the full variable domain is KAGVTQTPRYLIKTRGQQVTLSCSPISGHRSVSWYQQTPGQGLQFLFEYFSETQRNKGNFPGRFSGRQFSNSRSEMNVSTLELGDSALYLCASSLVGTGRGEKLFFGSGTQLSVL.

This sequence joins TRBV5-1 and TRBJ1-2; D unclear. The CDR3 contains 14 residues. The V gene's germline CDR1 is SGHRS and CDR2 YFSETQ. The germline V and J ends were trimmed by 3 bases and 6 bases, with 15 bases remaining between them. CDR3 loop: CASSSDGVKNGYTF. The DNA of the CDR3 is TGCGCCAGCAGCTCTGACGGGGTAAAGAATGGCTACACCTTC.

This chain uses TRBV28 with TRBJ1-2; TRBD1 might be the D (5 bases). Germline CDR1 is MDHEN and CDR2 is SYDVKM. Trimming stripped 3 bases from V and 4 bases from J, with 15 bases between. The CDR3 is 15 amino acids. As DNA, the CDR3 is TGTGCCAGCAGTTTGTCGGACACAACTCTCTATGGCTACACCTTC. It codes for CASSLSDTTLYGYTF.

The chain has TRBV6-5 and TRBJ1-3; D is perhaps TRBD1 (6 bases). Trimming shortened V by 5 bases and J by 6 bases, and 11 bases separated the two germline ends. Germline CDR1 MNHEY, CDR2 SVGAGI. The CDR3 has 13 residues. The CDR3 reads CASSTGLENTIYF. CDR3 in DNA: TGTGCCAGCAGTACAGGGTTGGAAAACACCATATATTTT.

The chain carries TRBV9 and TRBJ1-2; no reliable D call. The CDR3 length is 11 residues. The germline gives CDR1 SGDLS, CDR2 YYNGEE. V lost 0 bases and J 14 bases, leaving 11 bases between the germline ends. CDR3 in DNA: TGTGCCAGCAGCGTAGTTGGGCAGTTGACCTTC. Protein: CASSVVGQLTF.

The chain combines TRBV5-5 with TRBJ2-1, with D possibly TRBD2 on 6 matching bases. CDR3 size: 14 residues. Germline V CDR1 and CDR2: SGHKS, YYEKEE (reference sequence). V dropped 4 bases and J dropped 2 bases, with 10 bases sitting between them. The CDR3 loop is CASSGRTTYNEQFF. DNA of the CDR3: TGTGCCAGCAGCGGACGGACTACCTACAATGAGCAGTTCTTC.

This chain joins TRBV5-1 and TRBJ1-3; TRBD1 might be the D (5 bases). The CDR3 is 16 amino acids. Germline loops: CDR1 SGHRS, CDR2 YFSETQ. Trimming took 0 bases from V and 2 from J, leaving 12 bases between them. The CDR3 coding sequence is TGCGCCAGCAGCTTGGAAACAGGTTTAACTGGAAACACCATATATTTT. It codes for CASSLETGLTGNTIYF.

The gene calls are TRBV30 and TRBJ1-5; possibly TRBD1 for D (6 bases). This CDR3 contains 16 residues. In germline, CDR1 is GTSNPN, CDR2 SVGIG (reference sequence). Deletions cut 3 bases from V and 2 bases from J, with 17 bases between. CDR3 DNA sequence: TGTGCCTGGAGCAGGGGTGGGGCAGGTCGCAATCAGCCCCAGCATTTT. It is translated as CAWSRGGAGRNQPQHF.

The chain links TRBV2 to TRBJ1-2, with 9 nucleotides matching TRBD1. V gave up 8 bases and J gave up 8 bases; unmatched junction bases: 6. The germline gives CDR1 SNHLY, CDR2 FYNNEI. The CDR3 contains 12 residues. The CDR3 reads CASATGGYGYTF. The CDR3, as DNA: TGTGCCAGCGCCACAGGGGGCTACGGCTACACCTTC.